This TCR beta chain was identified during a study of human T cells and chemical hapten exposure (dated by TCRdb to about 2021). Regarding the study in general: For sensitization, 2% DPC in acetone was applied to a roughly 2 cm by roughly 2 cm area of upper inner arm skin. Patients additionally received weekly therapeutic DPC doses to the scalp throughout the roughly 24-week study period. Patch testing was done on the upper back using Finn chambers containing 0.01% DPC, and results were scored after 6 days according to International Contact Dermatitis Research Group standards. The patient cohort, mostly female, included alopecia areata with under or over 50% scalp involvement, alopecia totalis and alopecia universalis. Libraries were pooled for sequencing, and per-sample TCR yields varied mainly because of small differences in library volumes within the pool. This study followed changes in the peripheral blood TCR repertoire in vivo during primary and secondary sensitization of alopecia patients to the hapten diphenylcyclopropenone (DPC). Blood was sampled from patients pre-sensitization (week 0) and at 2, 6 and about 24 weeks after DPC sensitization. For TCR sequencing, blood came from over 25 alopecia patients at anywhere from one to four time points (pre-sensitization, 2, 6 and 24 weeks). The full study reports these points: Expanded TCRs formed significantly more large CDR3 similarity clusters than pre-sensitization or healthy control sets, consistent with antigen-driven responses. Alopecia, a presumed autoimmune disease, was present in all patients, so the immune response of the patients might differ from that of healthy individuals. Repeated subsampling changed both the strength of the expansion versus patch-test correlation and the threshold at which the correlation became significant. The number of TCRs above 1 in 1000 frequency did not change with DPC sensitization; there was no evidence of global repertoire structure alterations. The number of PT1 expanded TCRs positively correlated with patch test score, significant at thresholds 8, 16 and 32 but not 4.

The library was produced with RACE. Instrument used: NextSeq 500. Library preparation attached unique molecular identifiers to individual cDNA molecules for quantitative, reproducible TCR counting. Each blood RNA sample was used to sequence both TCR alpha and TCR beta chains. Per the authors' processing: A median of about 89,000 TCRs per sample was observed, with a range of about 23,224 to 690,600. V, J and CDR3 annotation of the TCR reads was carried out using the Decombinator software suite. To make PS versus PT1 abundance plots, every sample was subsampled to the same number of TCRs (28,000). TCRs were defined as expanded if absent before sensitization and observed at least eight times at the 2-week time point. TCRdb applied fastp at Q25 and MiXCR to the public reads, then kept only in-frame beta chains. Rows merge per CDR3 protein into single entries with the most common DNA and genes. The V and J calls were not made by the authors but by TCRdb's processing. The sample table lists some 79,000 distinct CDR3 sequences, roughly 7.6% of them with a count of one. The biggest ten clones account for about 1.6% of the sample.

This clonotype was counted a few times. Its antigen target is currently unknown. Base qualities are not provided; no much larger clone lies one nucleotide away. Via the germline V gene, CDR1 is SGHAT and CDR2 FQNNGV. V loses 5 bases of germline sequence and J loses 0 bases, and the interval between the two ends is 12 bases. CDR3 length: 15 amino acids, cysteine to phenylalanine. The only DNA kept is the CDR3, 45 bases in frame from the first base. The sample's time point label, in plain terms: patch test 1, 2 weeks after DPC sensitization. Taken with the paper, the label for treatment or condition translates to: therapeutic diphenylcyclopropenone sensitization with weekly scalp DPC. At each patch-test visit, blood was drawn before the patch test was applied. Patients were considered eligible if aged 18 to 70, diagnosed with alopecia and deemed suitable for DPC therapy, and patients were excluded if pregnant. Unfractionated whole blood was collected in Tempus Blood RNA tubes, and total RNA was extracted from that blood.

The chain uses TRBV11-2 and TRBJ2-3; no D gene call is confident. The sequenced sample was whole blood, obtained in connection with sensitization to the hapten diphenylcyclopropenone (DPC). The source is a young woman with alopecia areata. Some clones in this sample may be carry-over from other donors' samples. Read as DNA, the sequence is TGTGCCAGCAGCCCCGGGCAATTGAGCACAGATACGCAGTATTTT. Translated, it gives CASSPGQLSTDTQYF.